The 30 T cell receptor beta chains given below trace back to one sample, sequenced in a study of PD-L1 blockade in urothelial cancer. Libraries were prepared by immunoSEQ multiplex PCR; TCRdb keeps only in-frame clonotypes and omits some of them. The sample carries around 63,000 clones, more than 80% recorded once. Time point indicated: pretreatment peripheral blood. Here the sequenced sample was PBMCs, taken around atezolizumab (anti-PD-L1) treatment. The source is a man between 65 and 79 years old with urothelial cancer.

The chain recombines TRBV5-5 with TRBJ1-2; a weak D match, TRBD1 (5 bases). Trimming took off 2 bases at V and 8 bases at J, with 16 bases between the two ends. The germline gives CDR1 SGHKS, CDR2 YYEKEE (reference sequence). The CDR3 contains 14 residues. The CDR3 loop reads CASSLGQGEDGYTF. In DNA, the CDR3 is TGTGCCAGCAGCTTAGGGCAGGGCGAAGACGGCTACACCTTC.

The CDR3 region is CASSFGLAGGLNEQFF. CDR3 sequence (DNA): TGTGCCAGCAGTTTTGGCCTAGCGGGAGGCCTCAATGAGCAGTTCTTC. This rearrangement joins TRBV28 to TRBJ2-1; 11 positions match TRBD2. The germline V gene has CDR1 MDHEN and CDR2 SYDVKM. Trimming cost V 3 bases and J 6 bases; bases outside gene matches: 7. This CDR3 contains 16 residues.

Here the CDR3 DNA reads TGCGCCAGCAGCCAGTGGGACAGCCGGGATCAGCCCCAGCATTTT. It specifies CASSQWDSRDQPQHF. The V gene is TRBV4-1, the J gene TRBJ1-5; 7 positions agree with TRBD1. CDR3 length equals 15 residues. The germline CDR1 and CDR2 sequences are MGHRA and YSYEKL. With V trimmed by 3 bases and J by 5 bases, 7 bases remained unmatched.

The gene calls are TRBV10-3 and TRBJ2-3, with D possibly being TRBD1 (5 bases). Trimming removed 3 bases at V and 1 base at J, with 14 bases between. CDR1 is ENHRY, CDR2 SYGVKD, per germline. The CDR3 is 16 residues long. CDR3 coding DNA: TGTGCCATCAGTGATCTGGGGAAACAGGGCACAGATACGCAGTATTTT. It is translated as CAISDLGKQGTDTQYF.

The chain joins TRBV5-1 to TRBJ2-3; D ambiguous. Trimming stripped 4 bases from V and 2 bases from J, with 17 bases between. Germline lookup yields CDR1 SGHRS and CDR2 YFSETQ. The CDR3 extends over 16 amino acids. The CDR3 sequence is CASSLLPDKLTDTQYF. The CDR3 DNA follows: TGCGCCAGCAGCCTGTTACCCGACAAACTCACAGATACGCAGTATTTT.

The chain has TRBV5-6 and TRBJ2-3, with D hard to call. Trimming took 0 bases from V and 2 from J, leaving 10 bases between them. CDR1 and CDR2 from the germline V gene are SGHDT and YYEEEE. This CDR3 spans 15 amino acids. CDR3 amino acids: CASSLDSRYTDTQYF. For the CDR3, the DNA is TGTGCCAGCAGCTTGGACAGCCGTTACACAGATACGCAGTATTTT.

The CDR3 DNA reads TGTGCCAGCAGCTCCGATGCCGGACAGGGGTACAATGAGCAGTTCTTC. Amino acids: CASSSDAGQGYNEQFF. The V call is TRBV11-2, the J call TRBJ2-1, with 9 positions matching TRBD1. The CDR3 sequence is 16 residues long. Germline CDR1 SGHAT, CDR2 FQNNGV. The ends lost 4 bases at V and 4 bases at J; junction bases unmatched: 8.

This clone occurred a few times. This chain joins TRBV28 and TRBJ1-5; D is unresolved. The V gene lost 3 bases and the J gene lost 0 bases, with 12 bases spanning the gap. The CDR3 loop spans 16 amino acids. The V gene's germline CDR1 is MDHEN and CDR2 SYDVKM. The CDR3 loop is CASSFFGFYSNQPQHF. CDR3 nucleotide sequence: TGTGCCAGCAGTTTTTTTGGCTTTTATAGCAATCAGCCCCAGCATTTT.

In regard to this clone: An end of the junction does not agree with germline; a read error may underlie this. This chain links TRBV7-7 with TRBJ2-5; 11 bases map to TRBD1. Germline V gives CDR1 SSHAT, CDR2 FNYEAQ (reference sequence). The CDR3 runs 15 residues. This chain's CDR3 is CASSSGTGGVETQYF. DNA for the CDR3: TGTGCTAGCAGCTCCGGGACAGGGGGTGTGGAGACCCAGTACTTC. Complete variable domain (other parts from reference TRBV7-7 and TRBJ2-5): GAGVSQSPRYKVTKRGQDVTLRCDPISSHATLYWYQQALGQGPEFLTYFNYEAQPDKSGLPSDRFSAERPEGSISTLTIQRTEQRDSAMYRCASSSGTGGVETQYFGPGTRLLVL.

The chain carries TRBV6-1 and TRBJ1-6; weak D call: TRBD1 (5 bases). This CDR3 region has 13 residues. V shed 7 bases and J shed 4 bases, with 8 bases lying between them. Germline CDR1 MNHNS, CDR2 SASEGT. Here the CDR3 reads CASTGLYNSPLHF. CDR3 DNA sequence: TGTGCCAGCACGGGACTATATAATTCACCCCTCCACTTT.

The chain has TRBV5-6 and TRBJ1-2, with D maybe TRBD1 (6 bases). Germline assignment: CDR1 SGHDT and CDR2 YYEEEE. V was pared by 0 bases and J by 2 bases, with 8 bases between. This CDR3 spans 14 amino acids. The chain's CDR3 is CASSLGDTNYGYTF. The CDR3 DNA is TGTGCCAGCAGCTTGGGGGACACGAACTATGGCTACACCTTC.

The chain links TRBV28 to TRBJ2-3; 8 nucleotides line up with TRBD1. Germline V gene data show CDR1 as MDHEN and CDR2 as SYDVKM. There are 15 residues in the CDR3. Trimming at V came to 4 bases and at J to 0 bases, leaving 3 bases not matched to a gene. This CDR3 is CASSSDRDSTDTQYF. The CDR3 bases are TGTGCCAGCAGTTCGGACAGGGATAGCACAGATACGCAGTATTTT.

The rearrangement joins TRBV5-1 to TRBJ2-5, with 8 bases matching TRBD1. The V and J ends lost 5 bases and 5 bases, in that order; junction bases with no gene match: 8. The CDR3 has 14 residues. CDR1 is SGHRS and CDR2 is YFSETQ in the germline V gene. As DNA, the CDR3 is TGCGCCAGCAGGATGCAGGGGGCGGGGGAGACCCAGTACTTC. This codes for CASRMQGAGETQYF.

V and J are TRBV11-2 and TRBJ2-3, with D maybe TRBD2 (7 bases). The CDR3 has 15 amino acids. Germline V CDR1 and CDR2: SGHAT, FQNNGV. V lost 4 bases and J lost 1, with 12 bases in between. The CDR3 DNA follows: TGTGCCAGCAGCTGGGGGGGCCGGGGCACAGATACGCAGTATTTT. Protein sequence: CASSWGGRGTDTQYF.

The chain recombines TRBV13 with TRBJ2-5; maybe TRBD1 (5 bases). Germline-derived CDR1 and CDR2 are PRHDT and FYEKMQ (reference sequence). V was cut by 2 bases and J by 4 bases, with 20 bases left in between. The CDR3 is 17 residues long. The CDR3 coding sequence is TGTGCCAGCAGCTTATCATCGTGGGGCTATGACATAGAGACCCAGTACTTC. Its translation: CASSLSSWGYDIETQYF.

The V and J genes are TRBV4-1 and TRBJ2-3, with a weak D call TRBD2 (5 bases). The CDR3 contains 16 residues. Trimming removed 4 bases at V and 0 bases at J, with 14 bases between. Germline lookup yields CDR1 MGHRA and CDR2 YSYEKL. Written as DNA, the CDR3 is TGCGCCAGCAGCCTTGCTGGGAGTGGGAGCACAGATACGCAGTATTTT. Protein: CASSLAGSGSTDTQYF.

The chain recombines TRBV5-1 with TRBJ2-1; 12 bases match TRBD2. Germline V gives CDR1 SGHRS, CDR2 YFSETQ. The trim removed 0 bases at V and 8 bases at J, leaving 3 bases unmatched. This CDR3 contains 15 residues. The CDR3 loop reads CASSLGTSGNDEQFF. DNA for the CDR3: TGCGCCAGCAGCTTGGGGACTAGCGGGAATGATGAGCAGTTCTTC.

This clone was found a few times. The V call is TRBV6-4, the J call TRBJ2-2; tentative D call: TRBD2 (5 bases). Per germline, CDR1 MRHNA and CDR2 SNTAGT. The V and J ends lost 6 bases and 8 bases respectively, with 13 bases between them. CDR3 size: 13 residues. CDR3 sequence reads: CASSRDHRGELFF. The DNA for the CDR3 is TGTGCCAGCAGCCGGGATCATCGAGGGGAGCTGTTTTTT.

As DNA, the CDR3 is TGTGCCACCAGCGACAGGGGTTTCATGAACACTGAAGCTTTCTTT. It codes for CATSDRGFMNTEAFF. The rearrangement joins TRBV15 to TRBJ1-1; 8 bases align to TRBD1. CDR1 and CDR2 (germline): LNHNV, YYDKDF (reference sequence). The CDR3 contains 15 residues. The V gene end was trimmed by 5 bases and the J gene end by 0 bases; junction bases not matched to a gene: 5.

V usage is TRBV27 and J usage is TRBJ2-1, with TRBD2 as a possible D gene (6 bases). This CDR3 spans 14 amino acids. The germline V gene encodes CDR1 MNHEY and CDR2 SMNVEV (reference sequence). Trimming cost V 5 bases and J 8 bases, with 16 bases left between them. The CDR3 DNA reads TGTGCCAGCAGTCTGGAGGGCATTGCGGATGAGCAGTTCTTC. Translating it yields CASSLEGIADEQFF.

This clone was detected only a few times. The V and J genes are TRBV15 and TRBJ1-1; D gene unclear. The V end was cut by 7 bases, the J end by 5 bases, with 14 bases between. Germline CDR1 and CDR2: LNHNV and YYDKDF (reference sequence). The CDR3 extends over 13 amino acids. This CDR3 reads CATIILGVTEAFF. CDR3 nucleotides: TGTGCCACCATAATTCTCGGGGTTACTGAAGCTTTCTTT.

The chain employs TRBV4-3 and TRBJ2-7; 7 nucleotides line up with TRBD1. The germline V gene has CDR1 LGHNA and CDR2 YSLEER. The V gene end was trimmed by 1 base and the J gene end by 3 bases; junction bases not matched to a gene: 6. The CDR3 has 15 residues. CDR3: CASSQVSAGGYEQYF. The CDR3 DNA is TGCGCCAGCAGCCAAGTCTCGGCAGGGGGCTACGAGCAGTACTTC.

The chain carries TRBV19 and TRBJ1-4; tentatively, D is TRBD1 (5 bases). There are 15 residues in the CDR3. In germline, CDR1 is LNHDA, CDR2 SQIVND (reference sequence). Trimming cost V 5 bases and J 0 bases, with 10 bases left between them. CDR3 in DNA: TGTGCCAGTAGTTCCCGGGGGGCAACTAATGAAAAACTGTTTTTT. Encoded protein: CASSSRGATNEKLFF.

The chain links TRBV27 to TRBJ2-1; TRBD2 agrees at 7 bases. The germline gives CDR1 MNHEY, CDR2 SMNVEV (reference sequence). The V segment lost 6 bases and the J segment 14 bases; nucleotides outside the gene matches: 10. CDR3 length: 12 residues. CDR3 coding DNA: TGTGCCAGCAGCGGGGGGACCGCTTCGGAGTTCTTC. Its protein is CASSGGTASEFF.

The chain has TRBV5-6 and TRBJ1-1, with 11 bases lining up with TRBD1. J gave up 4 bases and V 3 bases, and 8 bases lay outside the gene matches. CDR1 and CDR2 from the germline V gene are SGHDT and YYEEEE. This CDR3 comprises 16 residues. DNA for the CDR3: TGTGCCAGCAGCTCTTTCTCCGGGACAGGGGGCACTGAAGCTTTCTTT. Residues: CASSSFSGTGGTEAFF.

This clone qualifies as medium-sized (0.01 to 0.1%). The V call is TRBV4-1, the J call TRBJ1-5; no clear D gene. This CDR3 is built from 13 residues. The V end was cut by 0 bases, the J end by 9 bases, with 9 bases between. Germline-derived CDR1 and CDR2 are MGHRA and YSYEKL. The CDR3 reads CASSQEGLRPQHF. DNA for the CDR3: TGCGCCAGCAGCCAAGAGGGCCTACGGCCCCAGCATTTT.

The chain is built from TRBV9 and TRBJ2-3; TRBD2 matches 10 bases. Germline values: CDR1 SGDLS, CDR2 YYNGEE. The CDR3 is 17 residues long. V shed 4 bases and J 5 bases; nucleotides not matched to a gene: 13. In DNA form, the CDR3 reads TGTGCCAGCAGCCCCCGGCTAGCGGGGGTCGGAGTAGATACGCAGTATTTT. Translation gives CASSPRLAGVGVDTQYF.

The chain uses TRBV28 and TRBJ2-3; D gene ambiguous. Trimming cost V 4 bases and J 4 bases, with 3 bases left between them. Germline lookup yields CDR1 MDHEN and CDR2 SYDVKM. This CDR3 has 11 amino acids. CDR3 residues: CASSSPDTQYF. CDR3 DNA sequence: TGTGCCAGCAGTTCTCCAGATACGCAGTATTTT. Full variable domain (remainder filled in from reference TRBV28 and TRBJ2-3): DVKVTQSSRYLVKRTGEKVFLECVQDMDHENMFWYRQDPGLGLRLIYFSYDVKMKEKGDIPEGYSVSREKKERFSLILESASTNQTSMYLCASSSPDTQYFGPGTRLTVL.

This clone appeared a few times. The rearrangement joins TRBV25-1 to TRBJ2-3, with 13 bases identical to TRBD2. The length of the CDR3 is 16 residues. The germline V gene encodes CDR1 MGHDK and CDR2 SYGVNS. The trim removed 2 bases at V and 3 bases at J, leaving 2 bases unmatched. The CDR3 is CASSEGLAGVTDTQYF. In DNA, the CDR3 is TGTGCCAGCAGTGAAGGACTAGCGGGAGTTACAGATACGCAGTATTTT. Filled out from reference TRBV25-1 and TRBJ2-3, the complete variable domain reads EADIYQTPRYLVIGTGKKITLECSQTMGHDKMYWYQQDPGMELHLIHYSYGVNSTEKGDLSSESTVSRIRTEHFPLTLESARPSHTSQYLCASSEGLAGVTDTQYFGPGTRLTVL.

The chain employs TRBV15 and TRBJ2-3; 9 nucleotides align to TRBD1. This CDR3 has 20 amino acids. The trim removed 3 bases at V and 0 bases at J, leaving 16 bases unmatched. Looked up from germline, CDR1 is LNHNV and CDR2 is YYDKDF (reference sequence). DNA for the CDR3: TGTGCCACCAGCAGCCCTGATATCCGGGACAGGGAAACTAGCACAGATACGCAGTATTTT. It encodes CATSSPDIRDRETSTDTQYF.